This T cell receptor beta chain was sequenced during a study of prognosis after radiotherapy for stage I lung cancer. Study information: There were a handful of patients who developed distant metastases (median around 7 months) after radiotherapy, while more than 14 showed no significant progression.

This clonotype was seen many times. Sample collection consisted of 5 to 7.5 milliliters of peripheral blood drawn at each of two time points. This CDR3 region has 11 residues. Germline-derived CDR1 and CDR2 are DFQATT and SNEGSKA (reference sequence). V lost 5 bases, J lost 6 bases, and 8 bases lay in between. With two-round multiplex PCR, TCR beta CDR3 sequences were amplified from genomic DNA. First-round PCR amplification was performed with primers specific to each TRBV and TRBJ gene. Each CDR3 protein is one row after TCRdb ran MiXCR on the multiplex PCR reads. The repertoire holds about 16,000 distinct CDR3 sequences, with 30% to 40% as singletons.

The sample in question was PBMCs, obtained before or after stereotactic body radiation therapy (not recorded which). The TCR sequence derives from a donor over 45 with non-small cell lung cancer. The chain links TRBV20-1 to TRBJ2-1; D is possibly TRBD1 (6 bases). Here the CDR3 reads CSARTANEQFF. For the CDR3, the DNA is TGCAGTGCTCGGACAGCCAATGAGCAGTTCTTC.